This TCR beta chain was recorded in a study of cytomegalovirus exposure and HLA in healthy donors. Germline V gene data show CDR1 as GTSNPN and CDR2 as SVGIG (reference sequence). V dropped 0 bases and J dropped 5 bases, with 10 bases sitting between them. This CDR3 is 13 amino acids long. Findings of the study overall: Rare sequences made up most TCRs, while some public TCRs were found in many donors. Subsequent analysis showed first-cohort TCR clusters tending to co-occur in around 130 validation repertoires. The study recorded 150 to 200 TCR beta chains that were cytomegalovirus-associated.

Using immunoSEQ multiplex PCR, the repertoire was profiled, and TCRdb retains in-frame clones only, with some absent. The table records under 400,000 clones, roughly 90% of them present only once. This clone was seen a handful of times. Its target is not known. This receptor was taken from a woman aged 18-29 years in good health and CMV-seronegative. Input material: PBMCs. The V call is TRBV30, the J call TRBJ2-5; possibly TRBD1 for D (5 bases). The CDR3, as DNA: TGTGCCTGGAGTGTATTGGCAGGGGAGACCCAGTACTTC. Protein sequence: CAWSVLAGETQYF.